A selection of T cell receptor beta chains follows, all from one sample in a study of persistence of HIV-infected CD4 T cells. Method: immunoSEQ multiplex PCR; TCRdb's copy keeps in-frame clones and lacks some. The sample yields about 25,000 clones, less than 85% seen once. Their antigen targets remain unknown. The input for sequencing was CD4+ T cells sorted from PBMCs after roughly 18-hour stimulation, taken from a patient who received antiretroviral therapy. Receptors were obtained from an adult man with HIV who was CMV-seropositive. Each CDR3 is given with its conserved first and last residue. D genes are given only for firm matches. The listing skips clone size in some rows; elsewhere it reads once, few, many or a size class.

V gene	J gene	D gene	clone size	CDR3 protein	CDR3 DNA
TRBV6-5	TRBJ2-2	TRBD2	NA	CASSQGLVFTGELFF	TGTGCCAGCAGTCAGGGACTAGTATTTACCGGGGAGCTGTTTTTT
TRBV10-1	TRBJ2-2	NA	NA	CASSDQGYTGELFF	TGCGCCAGCAGTGATCAGGGGTACACCGGGGAGCTGTTTTTT
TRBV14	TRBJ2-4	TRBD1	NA	CASSQTGGNGGKNIQYF	TGTGCCAGCAGCCAAACAGGGGGCAATGGGGGCAAAAACATTCAGTACTTC
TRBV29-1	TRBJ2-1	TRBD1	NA	CSVYPGQGHVNEQFF	TGCAGCGTTTATCCGGGACAGGGACACGTGAATGAGCAGTTCTTC
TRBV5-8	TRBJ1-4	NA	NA	CASSLGLSNEKLFF	TGTGCCAGCAGCTTGGGACTGAGTAATGAAAAACTGTTTTTT
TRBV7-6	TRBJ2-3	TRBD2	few	CASSLGWRGDTDTQYF	TGTGCCAGCAGCTTAGGATGGCGGGGGGACACAGATACGCAGTATTTT
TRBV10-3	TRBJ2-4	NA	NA	CAISGDGAKNIQYF	TGTGCCATCAGTGGTGACGGAGCCAAAAACATTCAGTACTTC
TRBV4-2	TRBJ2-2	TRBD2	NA	CASSQDLTRTSGGARELFF	TGTGCCAGCAGCCAAGATTTAACTCGGACTAGCGGGGGGGCCCGGGAGCTGTTTTTT
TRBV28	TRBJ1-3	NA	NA	CASGSGATGNTIYF	TGTGCCTCGGGGTCAGGGGCTACGGGAAACACCATATATTTT
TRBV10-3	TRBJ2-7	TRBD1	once	CAISIGFRDRGHEQYF	TGTGCCATCAGTATCGGTTTCCGGGACAGGGGGCACGAGCAGTACTTC
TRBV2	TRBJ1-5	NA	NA	CASSAGQEGNQPQHF	TGTGCCAGCAGCGCGGGGCAGGAGGGCAATCAGCCCCAGCATTTT
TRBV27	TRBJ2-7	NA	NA	CASRDSGLRSYEQYF	TGTGCCAGCAGGGACAGTGGGCTGAGATCCTACGAGCAGTACTTC
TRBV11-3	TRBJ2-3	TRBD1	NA	CASSLVTGGTDTQYF	TGTGCCAGCAGCTTAGTCACAGGGGGCACAGATACGCAGTATTTT
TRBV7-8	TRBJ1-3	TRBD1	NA	CASSLVGSRGQSGNTIYF	TGTGCCAGCAGCTTAGTCGGGAGCAGGGGGCAATCTGGAAACACCATATATTTT
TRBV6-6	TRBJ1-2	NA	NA	CASSLKTGTAYGYTF	TGTGCCAGCAGCCTTAAAACCGGGACTGCCTATGGCTACACCTTC
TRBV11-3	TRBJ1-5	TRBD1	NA	CASSFRTGHQPQHF	TGTGCCAGCAGCTTCCGGACAGGGCATCAGCCCCAGCATTTT
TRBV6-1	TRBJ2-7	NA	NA	CASSEDPRSYEQYF	TGTGCCAGCAGTGAAGACCCCCGCTCCTACGAGCAGTACTTC
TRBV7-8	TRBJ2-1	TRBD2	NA	CASSYQGLAGTNEQFF	TGTGCCAGCAGCTATCAGGGACTAGCGGGGACCAATGAGCAGTTCTTC
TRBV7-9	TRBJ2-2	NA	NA	CASRPGRNTGELFF	TGTGCCAGCAGGCCGGGACGGAACACCGGGGAGCTGTTTTTT
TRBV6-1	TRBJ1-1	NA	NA	CASSYKGNTEAFF	TGTGCCAGCAGTTATAAGGGGAACACTGAAGCTTTCTTT
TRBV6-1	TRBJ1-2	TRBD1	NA	CASSEDRVYGYTF	TGTGCCAGCAGTGAGGACAGGGTTTATGGCTACACCTTC
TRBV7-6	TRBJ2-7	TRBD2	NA	CASSLETSGGDEQYF	TGTGCCAGCAGCTTAGAAACTAGCGGGGGTGACGAGCAGTACTTC
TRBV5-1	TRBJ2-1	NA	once	CASSTFNEQFF	TGCGCCAGCAGCACTTTCAATGAGCAGTTCTTC
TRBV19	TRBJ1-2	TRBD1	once	CASSGLSTGGSNGYTF	TGTGCCAGTAGTGGTCTCTCCACAGGGGGCTCAAATGGCTACACCTTC
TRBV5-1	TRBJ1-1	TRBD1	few	CASSLQGAKDTEAFF	TGCGCCAGCAGCTTACAGGGGGCGAAGGACACTGAAGCTTTCTTT
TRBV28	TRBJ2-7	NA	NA	CASSLASQGPSYEQYF	TGTGCCAGCAGCCTTGCTAGTCAGGGGCCCTCCTACGAGCAGTACTTC
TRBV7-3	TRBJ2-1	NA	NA	CASSSDPSYNEQFF	TGTGCCAGCAGCTCCGATCCCTCCTACAATGAGCAGTTCTTC
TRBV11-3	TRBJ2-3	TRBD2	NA	CASSARTSPETTDTQYF	TGTGCCAGCAGCGCACGGACTAGCCCTGAGACCACAGATACGCAGTATTTT
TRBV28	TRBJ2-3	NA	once	CASSLGGPLVDTQYF	TGTGCCAGCAGTTTAGGGGGGCCCCTTGTAGATACGCAGTATTTT
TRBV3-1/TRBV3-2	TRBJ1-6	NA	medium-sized	CASSPGTRNSPLHF	TGTGCCAGCAGCCCCGGGACAAGGAATTCACCCCTCCACTTT
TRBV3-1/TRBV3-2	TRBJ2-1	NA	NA	CASSQGARGNEQFF	TGTGCCAGCAGCCAGGGGGCAAGGGGCAATGAGCAGTTCTTC
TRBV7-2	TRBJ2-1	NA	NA	CASSSALTSSYNEQFF	TGTGCCAGCAGCTCAGCCCTTACGAGCTCCTACAATGAGCAGTTCTTC
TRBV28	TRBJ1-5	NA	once	CASRSTSSNQPQHF	TGTGCCAGCAGGAGCACCTCTAGCAATCAGCCCCAGCATTTT
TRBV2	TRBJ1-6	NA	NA	CASRMFAGGNNNSPLHF	TGTGCCAGCAGGATGTTCGCGGGGGGCAATAATAATTCACCCCTCCACTTT
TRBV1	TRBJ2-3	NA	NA	CTSSQCGDRGTDTQYF	TGCACCAGCAGCCAATGCGGGGACAGGGGCACAGATACGCAGTATTTT
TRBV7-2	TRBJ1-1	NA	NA	CASRLAGGPEAFF	TGTGCCAGCAGATTAGCGGGAGGGCCGGAAGCTTTCTTT